Here is one T cell receptor beta chain with its context. Its specificity is unknown. This PCR relied on a set of 60 Vbeta primers and 13 Jbeta primers. Generated by immunoSEQ multiplex PCR, the TCRdb table keeps only in-frame clones and is missing some. The sample lists approximately 200,000 clones; roughly four fifths were seen once. The sample is drawn from a study of cytomegalovirus exposure and HLA in healthy donors. Study observations and caveats: In a later analysis, TCR beta V- and J-gene trimming was associated with a missense DCLRE1C variant.

Donors in the study were healthy people who gave bone marrow. This CDR3 is built from 16 residues. Germline CDR1 and CDR2: SGHVS and FNYEAQ. The ends lost 2 bases at V and 6 bases at J; junction bases unmatched: 5. This sequence joins TRBV7-6 and TRBJ2-3; TRBD2 aligns across 13 bases. The material sequenced was PBMCs. The clonotype comes from a woman aged 25 to 39 in good health and CMV-seropositive. CDR3 residues: CASSLRTSGSRDTQYF. CDR3 nucleotides: TGTGCCAGCAGCTTACGGACTAGCGGGAGTAGGGATACGCAGTATTTT.